This TCR beta chain was retrieved from a study of chemoradiotherapy in HPV16-positive cancers. The table came from immunoSEQ multiplex PCR; TCRdb's copy has only in-frame clones and leaves some out. The sample lists tens of thousands of clones; roughly nine tenths were seen once. Repeated repertoire sampling spanned the course of chemoradiotherapy. CDR1 is PRHDT and CDR2 is FYEKMQ in the germline V gene (reference sequence). The V and J ends lost 2 bases and 5 bases respectively, with 17 bases between them. This CDR3 has 16 amino acids. This sequence was found in a human donor with HPV-associated anogenital cancer. This rearrangement joins TRBV13 to TRBJ2-3; a possible D gene is TRBD2 (6 bases). The sample in question was blood, obtained from a patient who underwent chemoradiotherapy. As DNA, the CDR3 is TGTGCCAGCAGCTTAAGGGCGGGGCTCCGGGAAGATACGCAGTATTTT. It encodes CASSLRAGLREDTQYF.